This T cell receptor beta chain is drawn from a study of identical twins. The study, taken as a whole, reports: Twins shared beta out-of-frame sequences in excess, but this excess was weaker. Some out-of-frame alpha sequences were shared by twins, and these showed excess low generation probability. Beta clonotypes that were abundant in cord blood contained fewer insertions, a pattern absent from memory repertoires.

Germline V gene sequence: CDR1 SGHTA, CDR2 FQGNSA. The V end lost 2 bases, the J end lost 9 bases, and 14 bases lay between the germline ends. This CDR3 is 14 amino acids long. A universal primer site was incorporated via template switching, and the cDNA contained unique molecular identifiers. MiXCR was run by TCRdb on the 5' RACE reads, yielding one entry per CDR3 protein. The sample lists fewer than 450,000 distinct CDR3 sequences, roughly 10% occurring once. To note about this clonotype: Its antigen is unidentified.

The sequenced material came from naive T cells sorted from blood. This chain joins TRBV7-2 and TRBJ1-3, with D possibly TRBD1 on 5 matching bases. The source of this sequence is a woman in her forties or fifties in good health. CDR3 bases: TGTGCCAGCAGCTTACGGATAGGGGAGCTCACCATATATTTT. Translated: CASSLRIGELTIYF.